The T cell receptor beta chain described here comes from a study of shared clonotypes between healthy human individuals. Per the germline V gene, CDR1 is MNHNY and CDR2 is SVGAGI (reference sequence). Trimming removed 6 bases from V and 1 base from J; junction bases left unmatched: 6. The CDR3 is made up of 15 amino acids. Study-level results: Clonotypes shared by all four donors outscored non-shared clonotypes in generation probability.

Only in-frame clones appear in the TCRdb table, and some are missing; sequencing was by immunoSEQ multiplex PCR. The sample carries some 790,000 clones, over 60% recorded once. Details on this clone: The antigen is not known.

This receptor was obtained from a woman under 40 in good health. J is TRBJ2-7 and V is TRBV6-6, with TRBD1 identical over 10 bases. Sample: memory CD4+ T cells sorted from blood. Documented subset: CD45RA-negative fraction. CDR3 in amino acids: CASRRAGQGSYEQYF. CDR3 DNA sequence: TGTGCCAGCAGACGCGCGGGACAGGGGTCCTACGAGCAGTACTTC.